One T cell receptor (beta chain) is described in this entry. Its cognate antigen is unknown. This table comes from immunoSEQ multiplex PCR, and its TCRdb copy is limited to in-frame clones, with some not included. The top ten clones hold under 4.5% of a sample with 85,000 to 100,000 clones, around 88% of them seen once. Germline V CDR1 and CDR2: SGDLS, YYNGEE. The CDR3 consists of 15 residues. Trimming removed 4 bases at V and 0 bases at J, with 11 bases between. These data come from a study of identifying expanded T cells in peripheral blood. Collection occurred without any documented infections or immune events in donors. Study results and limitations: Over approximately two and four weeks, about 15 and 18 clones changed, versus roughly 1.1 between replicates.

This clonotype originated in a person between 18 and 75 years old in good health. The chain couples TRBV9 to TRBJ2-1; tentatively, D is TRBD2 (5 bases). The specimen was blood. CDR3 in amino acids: CASSLSGSSYNEQFF. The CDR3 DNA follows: TGTGCCAGCAGCTTAAGCGGAAGCTCCTACAATGAGCAGTTCTTC.